This record covers a single TCR beta chain. This clonotype was seen repeatedly, ten times or more. Its binding antigen is unknown. Qualities for individual bases were not recorded, and no much larger clone is one base off. TCR cDNA was made using 5'RACE template switching, a step that added a universal primer site and unique molecular identifiers. Priming for cDNA synthesis came from both the TCR alpha and TCR beta constant segments. Libraries were amplified in two PCR steps, with sample barcodes and sequencing adapters added in the second step. Libraries were sequenced on Illumina HiSeq 2500 (2x100 bp) or NovaSeq (2x150 bp). From the authors' description of their analysis: MIGEC handled demultiplexing of reads and collapsing into UMI consensus sequences, while MiXCR performed V(D)J alignment. Clonotypes responding to the vaccine were identified with edgeR on replicate PBMC samples, with the criteria of FDR below 0.01 and a log2 fold change above 5 up to day 15. CD4 or CD8 identity was assigned to each bulk clonotype according to whether the clonotype was present at higher abundance in the sequenced CD4 repertoire or the sequenced CD8 repertoire. TCRdb took the public reads, trimmed them with fastp at Q25, ran MiXCR for clone calling and kept in-frame beta chains. One record per CDR3 amino acid sequence lists the most common genes and DNA. What appears here as the V and J calls and clone size reflects TCRdb's work, not the paper's. This sample is represented by a few hundred thousand distinct CDR3 sequences; 8% to 9.5% of them were singletons. The top ten clones comprise approximately 16% of the sample.

This entry belongs to a study of T cells after yellow fever vaccination (dated by TCRdb to about 2019). At the level of the whole study: The SMART-Seq v4 Ultra Low Input RNA kit was used to prepare libraries from fractions with low cell numbers. Blood was collected at multiple timepoints before and after primary and secondary immunization, and bulk PBMC replicates and cell subsets were isolated. The cohort comprised two healthy male donors, one aged 18 to 29 and one aged 30 to 40 years. To track T-cell clones before and after primary and booster YFV17D yellow fever vaccination, bulk TCR alpha and beta repertoires were sequenced longitudinally.

The treatment or condition label here, explained by the study, means: live attenuated yellow fever vaccine strain. At each blood-draw timepoint, two biological replicates of bulk PBMCs were obtained. A standard Ficoll-Paque protocol was used to isolate PBMCs from peripheral blood. TriZol was used to extract RNA from bulk PBMCs, from CD4 and CD8 fractions, and from dextramer-positive and dextramer-negative fractions. Here is what the overall study found, with its caveats: Computational filtering was required because FACS-sorted repertoires could contain abundant contaminating clonotypes from the bulk population. A small fraction of clonotypes appeared in both the CD4 and CD8 compartments, likely as a result of convergent recombination. The secondary T-cell response was found to be weaker but faster than the primary response, with a peak reached on day 5 rather than on day 15. The study included only two donors, which limits how far the findings can be generalized. After the booster, most clones that had expanded after primary vaccination were detected again (approximately 97% of CD4 and around nine tenths of CD8), suggesting broad maintenance of memory.

CDR1 LGHNA and CDR2 YSLEER were looked up in the germline V gene. The CDR3 starts with the cysteine, ends with the phenylalanine, and has 15 residues. Left in the record is the CDR3 DNA by itself, 45 bases read in frame from the first base. Relative to germline, V is 3 bases shorter and J is 3 bases shorter, with 11 bases between their ends. This sequence was found in a man aged 18-30 years who received the YFV17D yellow fever vaccine. The material sequenced was PBMCs, taken about 41 days after the first yellow fever vaccination. The chain uses TRBV4-3 and TRBJ2-2; a tentative D call is TRBD1 (6 bases match). The CDR3 region: CASSHDNRDTGELFF. The nucleotides read TGCGCCAGCAGCCATGATAACAGGGACACCGGGGAGCTGTTTTTT.